A single sample gave rise to the 22 T cell receptor beta chains below, sequenced in a study of CD8 T cells in ankylosing spondylitis. MiXCR, applied by TCRdb to the 5' RACE reads, yields one record per CDR3 protein. The data show 200,000 to 300,000 distinct CDR3 sequences, over 9.5% seen once. Sequenced input: blood, either unsorted or a sorted T cell fraction (not recorded which). The receptors were gathered from a male donor with ankylosing spondylitis or in good health (not recorded which).

This clonotype was seen many times. This chain's CDR3 is CASGLVQSGTGGHEQFF. CDR3 sequence (DNA): TGTGCTAGTGGTTTGGTACAATCAGGAACCGGGGGTCATGAGCAGTTCTTC. V and J are TRBV12-5 and TRBJ2-1; tentative D call: TRBD2 (6 bases). Germline V gene data show CDR1 as LGHNT and CDR2 as FRNRAP. V was shortened by 0 bases and J by 8 bases, with 20 bases between the two germline ends. CDR3 size: 17 residues.

This clonotype was recorded at least ten times. The chain links TRBV4-1 to TRBJ2-7; D uncertain. Trimming removed 2 bases from V and 3 bases from J, with 11 bases in between. This CDR3 is built from 14 residues. CDR1 MGHRA and CDR2 YSYEKL come from the germline V gene. The CDR3: CASSQRTESYEQYF. In nucleotides, the CDR3 is TGCGCCAGCAGCCAAAGGACGGAGAGCTACGAGCAGTACTTC.

Many counts were recorded for this clonotype. The chain recombines TRBV20-1 with TRBJ2-3, with 10 bases lining up with TRBD2. With V trimmed by 0 bases and J by 1 base, 4 bases remained unmatched. The germline V gene has CDR1 DFQATT and CDR2 SNEGSKA (reference sequence). This CDR3 region has 16 residues. The DNA of the CDR3 is TGCAGTGCTAGAGATATACTAGCGGGACGCACAGATACGCAGTATTTT. Protein: CSARDILAGRTDTQYF.

This clonotype was observed at least ten times. The chain couples TRBV12-3 or TRBV12-4 to TRBJ2-7; TRBD2 matches 9 bases. The ends lost 5 bases at V and 1 base at J; junction bases unmatched: 9. The CDR3 is 16 residues long. As DNA, the CDR3 is TGTGCCAGCAGTCGCTTGACTAGCGGACTTTCCTACGAGCAGTACTTC. Translating gives CASSRLTSGLSYEQYF.

In this sample, this clonotype turned up a few times. The chain couples TRBV23-1 to TRBJ2-7; TRBD1 agrees at 8 bases. TRBV23-1 is labeled an ORF, and its function is uncertain. J was trimmed by 3 bases and V by 0 bases; bases with no gene match: 4. The CDR3 spans 15 residues. CDR3 nucleotide sequence: TGCGCCAGCAGTCAATCACCGGGACAGGACTACGAGCAGTACTTC. Protein product: CASSQSPGQDYEQYF.

This clonotype has ten or more counts. The rearrangement links TRBV20-1 to TRBJ1-1, with D possibly matching TRBD1 (5 bases). CDR1 is DFQATT, CDR2 SNEGSKA, per germline (reference sequence). This CDR3 region has 14 residues. Trimming took 5 bases from V and 1 from J, leaving 14 bases between them. In DNA, the CDR3 is TGCAGTGCTCGGGGGGGGGGAGGGAACACTGAAGCTTTCTTT. Translated: CSARGGGGNTEAFF.

This clonotype was counted between two and nine times. The chain employs TRBV7-2 and TRBJ1-2; tentative D call: TRBD1 (5 bases). Germline CDR1 reads SGHTA; CDR2 reads FQGNSA. The CDR3 consists of 14 residues. V lost 4 bases to trimming and J lost 0 bases, with 9 bases between them. The CDR3 sequence: CASSSGRPNYGYTF. CDR3 bases: TGTGCCAGCAGCTCGGGACGGCCTAACTATGGCTACACCTTC.

This chain connects TRBV12-3 or TRBV12-4 to TRBJ1-2; 7 positions agree with TRBD1. V shed 3 bases and J 6 bases; nucleotides not matched to a gene: 22. CDR3 length: 19 amino acids. CDR3 in amino acids: CASSLEFMSYLEGADGYTF. In nucleotides, the CDR3 is TGTGCCAGCAGTTTGGAGTTTATGTCTTATTTGGAGGGGGCGGATGGCTACACCTTC.

This clonotype was observed a handful of times. The chain links TRBV2 to TRBJ1-2, with a possible D match to TRBD1 (5 bases). Between the trimmed V and J ends, which lost 10 bases and 4 bases, there was a span of 19 bases. The V gene's germline CDR1 is SNHLY and CDR2 FYNNEI. The length of the CDR3 is 14 residues. The CDR3 spells CATRGVGIIYGYTF. The CDR3 bases are TGTGCCACCCGGGGCGTGGGAATAATCTATGGCTACACCTTC.

V gene TRBV5-1 combines with J gene TRBJ2-5; 9 bases match TRBD1. Germline CDR1 and CDR2: SGHRS and YFSETQ. V dropped 4 bases and J dropped 2; count of bases not matched to a gene: 6. CDR3 length: 15 residues. The CDR3 sequence: CASSEGTGPQETQYF. The CDR3 DNA reads as TGCGCCAGCAGCGAGGGGACAGGGCCTCAAGAGACCCAGTACTTC.

This clonotype has ten or more counts. The chain joins TRBV20-1 to TRBJ1-2; TRBD1 matches 8 bases. J was trimmed by 8 bases and V by 5 bases; bases with no gene match: 7. CDR1 and CDR2 from the germline V gene are DFQATT and SNEGSKA (reference sequence). CDR3 length: 12 amino acids. The CDR3: CSASYRGEGYTF. The CDR3 coding sequence is TGCAGTGCTTCTTACAGGGGGGAAGGCTACACCTTC.

Many counts were recorded for this clonotype. The chain uses TRBV15 and TRBJ2-1; 7 nucleotides agree with TRBD1. V lost 2 bases to trimming and J lost 0 bases; unmatched junction nucleotides: 4. CDR1 and CDR2 from the germline V gene are LNHNV and YYDKDF (reference sequence). This CDR3 is 16 amino acids long. The DNA of the CDR3 is TGTGCCACCAGCAGAACAGGGGTGAGCTCCTACAATGAGCAGTTCTTC. Protein sequence: CATSRTGVSSYNEQFF.

This clonotype has ten or more counts. The chain couples TRBV2 to TRBJ2-1; 9 nucleotides agree with TRBD2. From germline, CDR1 is SNHLY and CDR2 FYNNEI. The CDR3 spans 15 residues. Losses at the gene ends were 4 bases for V and 8 bases for J; bases not matched to a gene: 9. CDR3 sequence reads: CASSALAGRPHEQFF. The CDR3 nucleotides are TGTGCCAGCAGTGCTCTAGCGGGGCGTCCTCATGAGCAGTTCTTC.

This clonotype was counted ten times or more. The chain carries TRBV4-1 and TRBJ2-5; 11 nucleotides line up with TRBD2. The J segment lost 1 base and the V segment lost 5 bases, leaving 12 bases of the junction unmatched. The V gene's germline CDR1 is MGHRA and CDR2 YSYEKL. CDR3 length: 18 amino acids. Here the CDR3 reads CASSVGLAGTPIQETQYF. The CDR3 bases are TGCGCCAGCAGCGTAGGACTAGCGGGCACCCCAATCCAAGAGACCCAGTACTTC.

The sample holds a few counts of this clonotype. The rearrangement joins TRBV19 to TRBJ2-3, with 7 bases aligning to TRBD1. Germline V CDR1 and CDR2: LNHDA, SQIVND (reference sequence). Trimming cost V 4 bases and J 0 bases; bases outside gene matches: 10. The CDR3 contains 17 residues. The CDR3, as DNA: TGTGCCAGTAGTAGGACAGGAGGTTTTACTAGCACAGATACGCAGTATTTT. Translated: CASSRTGGFTSTDTQYF.

This clonotype occurred many times. The chain joins TRBV6-6 to TRBJ2-7; D is undetermined. V was shortened by 2 bases and J by 6 bases, with 8 bases between the two germline ends. Germline lookup yields CDR1 MNHNY and CDR2 SVGAGI (reference sequence). The CDR3 is 12 amino acids. CDR3 loop: CASSYAPVEQYF. CDR3 nucleotide sequence: TGTGCCAGCAGTTACGCTCCCGTCGAGCAGTACTTC.

This clonotype was detected ten times or more. The chain employs TRBV20-1 and TRBJ2-5, with TRBD1 matching 9 bases. This CDR3 region has 16 residues. V lost 1 base to trimming and J lost 5 bases; unmatched junction nucleotides: 11. The V gene's germline CDR1 is DFQATT and CDR2 SNEGSKA (reference sequence). CDR3 region: CSARGGQGSEGETQYF. The CDR3 coding sequence is TGCAGTGCTAGAGGGGGACAGGGCTCCGAGGGGGAGACCCAGTACTTC.

This clonotype was counted ten times or more. The V and J genes are TRBV3-1 and TRBJ1-5; D is unresolved. Germline-derived CDR1 and CDR2 are LGHDT and YNNKEL (reference sequence). The germline V and J ends were trimmed by 1 base and 4 bases, with 8 bases remaining between them. This CDR3 comprises 14 residues. CDR3 protein: CASSQARGNQPQHF. In DNA form, the CDR3 reads TGTGCCAGCAGCCAAGCCCGGGGAAATCAGCCCCAGCATTTT.

The sample holds many counts of this clonotype. The chain uses TRBV6-1 and TRBJ2-3, with D possibly TRBD2 on 5 matching bases. Deletions cut 5 bases from V and 2 bases from J, with 11 bases between. CDR3 length equals 14 residues. The V gene's germline CDR1 is MNHNS and CDR2 SASEGT. CDR3 protein: CASSKREYTDTQYF. The CDR3 coding sequence is TGTGCCAGCAGTAAGAGGGAGTACACAGATACGCAGTATTTT.

This clonotype was seen at least ten times. This chain connects TRBV7-8 to TRBJ1-4, with D perhaps TRBD1 (5 bases). This CDR3 is built from 16 residues. V lost 2 bases, J lost 8 bases, and 18 bases lay in between. CDR1 SGHVS and CDR2 FQNEAQ come from the germline V gene. The CDR3: CASSLSGSRGGEKLFF. The CDR3 coding sequence is TGTGCCAGCAGCTTAAGTGGATCAAGGGGAGGGGAAAAACTGTTTTTT.

This clonotype was seen ten or more times. This sequence joins TRBV21-1 and TRBJ1-2; the D call in the table, TRBD1, was not verified against the DNA. TRBV21-1 is shown as a pseudogene. The CDR3 spans 15 residues. CDR3 DNA: TGTGCCAGCAGCAAGAGACAGGAGCTCGCGGGCGGCTACACCTTC. Residues: CASSKRQELAGGYTF.

CDR3 loop: CASRGDSRSIYF. The CDR3, as DNA: TGTGCCAGCAGAGGAGACAGCCGATCCATATATTTT. V and J are TRBV2 and TRBJ1-3; tentatively, D is TRBD1 (5 bases). Trimming removed 6 bases from V and 11 bases from J, with 14 bases in between. Per germline, CDR1 SNHLY and CDR2 FYNNEI. There are 12 residues in the CDR3.